The sequence of this T cell receptor (beta chain) was determined in a study of cytomegalovirus exposure and HLA in healthy donors. CDR1 and CDR2 from the germline V gene are MDHEN and SYDVKM. V lost 6 bases to trimming and J lost 7 bases, with 12 bases between them. The CDR3 has 12 residues. The PCR ran on 60 Vbeta and 13 Jbeta primers. Clones were read by immunoSEQ multiplex PCR, and TCRdb kept only the in-frame ones, dropping some. The repertoire has under 150,000 clones, around 80% of them found once; the top ten carry approximately 5.1%. General study findings and limits: Trimming of TCR beta V- and J-genes showed a link, identified in a later analysis, to a missense DCLRE1C variant. In a later analysis, an Asian-associated ancestry cluster reportedly showed fewer N-insertions than the roughly 730-donor mean. The authors listed approximately 150 TCR beta chains as cytomegalovirus-associated.

As to this clone: Its antigen is unknown.

This chain connects TRBV28 to TRBJ1-2, with D unresolved. The sequence was obtained from a male donor in good health and CMV-seronegative. Material for sequencing was PBMCs. Here the CDR3 DNA reads TGTGCCAGCAGCCTACCGGACTTTGGCTACACCTTC. Its protein is CASSLPDFGYTF.